One sample yielded the 31 T cell receptor beta chains listed below, sequenced in a study of blood T cell repertoires in COVID-19 (TCRdb year 2020). Library preparation used the immunoSEQ multiplex PCR assay. The table comes from immuneACCESS by way of TCRdb, which keeps in-frame sequences with V and J called. Part of the clones is missing from these tables; in studies checked, under half for an unresolved V gene and the rest for unknown reasons. In this sample the table shows roughly 200,000 clones, 85% to 90% of which occur a single time. The ten largest clones represent 5.5% to 7% of the sample. Sequenced: peripheral blood. The receptors come from a man older than 75 with acute or convalescent COVID-19.

The rearrangement joins TRBV5-4 to TRBJ2-5, with 7 bases lining up with TRBD1. Germline V gene data show CDR1 as SGHNT and CDR2 as YYREEE (reference sequence). V lost 3 bases to trimming and J lost 2 bases; unmatched junction nucleotides: 4. The CDR3 runs 14 residues. The CDR3 DNA is TGTGCCAGCAGCTACGGGACAGATCAAGAGACCCAGTACTTC. Translating it yields CASSYGTDQETQYF.

CDR3 sequence reads: CASPGTGFGYTF. The CDR3 DNA reads TGTGCCAGTCCCGGGACAGGGTTCGGCTACACCTTC. The rearrangement uses TRBV30 and TRBJ1-2, with 9 bases identical to TRBD1. Germline V lookup: CDR1 GTSNPN, CDR2 SVGIG (reference sequence). V lost 8 bases and J lost 8; bases outside the gene matches: 9. CDR3 length equals 12 residues.

The chain uses TRBV30 and TRBJ2-5; possibly TRBD2 for D (6 bases). CDR3 length: 14 amino acids. The ends were cut back, 0 bases at V and 3 bases at J, with 11 bases in the middle. Germline lookup yields CDR1 GTSNPN and CDR2 SVGIG (reference sequence). The CDR3 here is CAWSVLLAEETQYF. CDR3 sequence (DNA): TGTGCCTGGAGTGTACTACTAGCAGAAGAGACCCAGTACTTC.

J is TRBJ2-1 and V is TRBV30, with 7 nucleotides matching TRBD1. Germline V lookup: CDR1 GTSNPN, CDR2 SVGIG (reference sequence). Trimming took 0 bases from V and 6 from J; bases not matched to a gene: 5. This CDR3 comprises 14 residues. For the CDR3, the DNA is TGTGCCTGGAGTGTACAACAGGGGTTCAATGAGCAGTTCTTC. This translates into CAWSVQQGFNEQFF.

This clone appeared a few times. V and J are TRBV5-1 and TRBJ2-1; 10 nucleotides match TRBD2. There are 16 residues in the CDR3. The V gene's germline CDR1 is SGHRS and CDR2 YFSETQ. Losses at the gene ends were 3 bases for V and 6 bases for J; bases not matched to a gene: 9. In nucleotides, the CDR3 is TGCGCCAGCAGCTGGGGAGGGGTAGCGGGAGGCAATGAGCAGTTCTTC. Translation: CASSWGGVAGGNEQFF.

The CDR3 loop is CAWRTGREKLFF. CDR3 nucleotides: TGTGCCTGGAGGACAGGGCGGGAAAAACTGTTTTTT. The chain joins TRBV30 to TRBJ1-4; 7 nucleotides agree with TRBD1. Germline loops: CDR1 GTSNPN, CDR2 SVGIG (reference sequence). The CDR3 covers 12 residues. After removal of 3 bases from V and 8 bases from J, the junction contained 3 bases not matched to a gene.

This CDR3 reads CASSLGNRVPNEKLFF. CDR3 DNA: TGTGCCAGCAGCTTAGGAAACAGGGTGCCTAATGAAAAACTGTTTTTT. The chain has TRBV7-2 and TRBJ1-4; possibly TRBD1 for D (6 bases). Germline V gene data show CDR1 as SGHTA and CDR2 as FQGNSA. The CDR3 extends over 16 amino acids. Trimming took 1 base from V and 3 from J, leaving 12 bases between them.

This clone was counted once. CDR3 loop: CASSPGQGAYNEQFF. DNA of the CDR3: TGTGCCAGCAGCCCAGGACAGGGGGCTTACAATGAGCAGTTCTTC. The chain uses TRBV5-5 and TRBJ2-1; TRBD1 agrees at 11 bases. The CDR3 has 15 amino acids. V shed 4 bases and J 4 bases; nucleotides not matched to a gene: 4. From germline, CDR1 is SGHKS and CDR2 YYEKEE (reference sequence).

In nucleotides, the CDR3 is TGCAGCGTAAACGGACAGGGCGGGACGGGTGGCTACACCTTC. As protein: CSVNGQGGTGGYTF. The gene calls are TRBV29-1 and TRBJ1-2, with TRBD1 matching 8 bases. Per the germline V gene, CDR1 is SQVTM and CDR2 is ANQGSEA. The CDR3 contains 14 residues. J lost 7 bases, V lost 6 bases, and 13 bases had no gene match. Full variable domain (remainder filled in from reference TRBV29-1 and TRBJ1-2): SAVISQKPSRDICQRGTSLTIQCQVDSQVTMMFWYRQQPGQSLTLIATANQGSEATYESGFVIDKFPISRPNLTFSTLTVSNMSPEDSSIYLCSVNGQGGTGGYTFGSGTRLTVV.

The chain uses TRBV25-1 and TRBJ1-2, with D perhaps matching TRBD1 (5 bases). CDR3 size: 11 residues. V lost 4 bases and J 8 bases, leaving 8 bases between the germline ends. Germline-derived CDR1 and CDR2 are MGHDK and SYGVNS. The DNA for the CDR3 is TGTGCCAGCAGTGCGGGGGTCGGCTACACCTTC. It translates to CASSAGVGYTF.

The V and J genes are TRBV3-1 (or the pseudogene TRBV3-2) and TRBJ2-1; 8 bases align to TRBD2. Germline values: CDR1 LGHDT, CDR2 YNNKEL (reference sequence). The trim removed 6 bases at V and 7 bases at J, leaving 11 bases unmatched. This CDR3 spans 15 amino acids. CDR3 sequence reads: CASRPTSVFWNEQFF. The CDR3 DNA follows: TGTGCCAGCAGACCGACTAGCGTCTTTTGGAATGAGCAGTTCTTC.

This clone was counted between two and nine times. The V gene is TRBV5-1, the J gene TRBJ1-2, with 7 bases aligning to TRBD1. Germline loops: CDR1 SGHRS, CDR2 YFSETQ. Trimming removed 7 bases from V and 2 bases from J; junction bases left unmatched: 5. The CDR3 contains 13 residues. The CDR3, as DNA: TGCGCCAGCTCGACAGGGCTAAACTATGGCTACACCTTC. Protein sequence: CASSTGLNYGYTF.

This clone was detected a few times. The V gene is TRBV6-1, the J gene TRBJ2-2, with TRBD2 matching over 14 bases. This CDR3 contains 16 residues. CDR1 MNHNS and CDR2 SASEGT come from the germline V gene. The V segment lost 4 bases and the J segment 7 bases; nucleotides outside the gene matches: 5. DNA for the CDR3: TGTGCCAGCAGTGGGACTAGCGGGAGGATAATCGGGGAGCTGTTTTTT. Translation: CASSGTSGRIIGELFF.

The V gene is TRBV11-3, the J gene TRBJ2-1; 12 nucleotides align to TRBD2. The trim removed 1 base at V and 9 bases at J, leaving 4 bases unmatched. This CDR3 is 15 amino acids long. Germline loops: CDR1 SGHNT, CDR2 YENEEA. CDR3 in DNA: TGTGCCAGCAGCTTAGGGCTAGCGGGAGGGGCTGAGCAGTTCTTC. Encoded protein: CASSLGLAGGAEQFF.

The chain uses TRBV7-9 and TRBJ2-3; 11 bases match TRBD2. Germline CDR1 reads SEHNR; CDR2 reads FQNEAQ (reference sequence). The CDR3 is 16 amino acids. The V and J ends lost 6 bases and 4 bases, in that order; junction bases with no gene match: 9. The CDR3 DNA follows: TGTGCCAGCAGTACCCTAGCGGGAGGAGGGGCAGATACGCAGTATTTT. Amino acid sequence: CASSTLAGGGADTQYF.

The table lists this clone with a count of one. This chain links TRBV28 with TRBJ1-4, with a tentative D call TRBD1 (6 bases). Germline CDR1 and CDR2: MDHEN and SYDVKM. This CDR3 is 15 amino acids long. V was cut by 3 bases and J by 7 bases, with 15 bases left in between. CDR3 coding DNA: TGTGCCAGCAGTTTCGTGGGGGCCCTAGGTGAAAAACTGTTTTTT. Protein sequence: CASSFVGALGEKLFF.

V usage is TRBV6-5 and J usage is TRBJ1-1, with D maybe TRBD1 (5 bases). Germline CDR1 reads MNHEY; CDR2 reads SVGAGI. CDR3 length equals 11 residues. V lost 9 bases to trimming and J lost 12 bases, with 17 bases between them. The CDR3: CASGTPYNSFF. Written as DNA, the CDR3 is TGTGCCAGTGGGACTCCTTATAATTCTTTCTTT.

The rearrangement links TRBV6-6 to TRBJ1-2; a weak D match, TRBD1 (6 bases). The V and J ends lost 10 bases and 2 bases respectively, with 11 bases between them. Germline values: CDR1 MNHNY, CDR2 SVGAGI (reference sequence). CDR3 length equals 12 residues. The DNA of the CDR3 is TGTGCCAACGGGGGGGGCAACTATGGCTACACCTTC. It is translated as CANGGGNYGYTF.

The chain employs TRBV27 and TRBJ2-1, with D unclear. Germline CDR1 and CDR2: MNHEY and SMNVEV (reference sequence). V lost 4 bases to trimming and J lost 2 bases, with 9 bases between them. The CDR3 contains 14 residues. The CDR3 DNA is TGTGCCAGCAGTTCCTACCCGCCCTACAATGAGCAGTTCTTC. This encodes CASSSYPPYNEQFF.

The rearrangement links TRBV7-2 to TRBJ2-2, with TRBD1 as a possible D gene (6 bases). V lost 3 bases to trimming and J lost 4 bases, with 12 bases between them. The CDR3 covers 15 residues. CDR1 and CDR2 (germline): SGHTA, FQGNSA. DNA of the CDR3: TGTGCCAGCAGCTTGGCCCTAGGGGGCACCGGGGAGCTGTTTTTT. Translated, it gives CASSLALGGTGELFF.

The chain couples TRBV5-1 to TRBJ2-7; 7 bases match TRBD2. The germline gives CDR1 SGHRS, CDR2 YFSETQ. This CDR3 is built from 13 residues. CDR3 amino acids: CASSLTFAGEGHV. The CDR3 bases are TGCGCCAGCAGCTTGACGTTTGCGGGAGAGGGGCACGTC.

The chain carries TRBV5-6 and TRBJ2-1; the D gene is possibly TRBD2 (6 bases). CDR1 and CDR2 from the germline V gene are SGHDT and YYEEEE. Trimming cost V 4 bases and J 2 bases, with 16 bases left between them. The CDR3 spans 16 residues. The CDR3 protein is CASSPGLTVAYNEQFF. DNA of the CDR3: TGTGCCAGCAGCCCGGGACTTACCGTTGCCTACAATGAGCAGTTCTTC.

V usage is TRBV10-3 and J usage is TRBJ2-5, with unresolved D. Trimming took 6 bases from V and 3 from J, leaving 11 bases between them. Per germline, CDR1 ENHRY and CDR2 SYGVKD. The length of the CDR3 is 13 residues. The CDR3 loop reads CAISQNYKETQYF. DNA of the CDR3: TGTGCCATCAGCCAGAATTACAAAGAGACCCAGTACTTC.

This clone was seen just once. V gene TRBV27 combines with J gene TRBJ2-7, with D possibly matching TRBD2 (5 bases). This CDR3 spans 14 amino acids. CDR1 and CDR2 (germline): MNHEY, SMNVEV (reference sequence). Trimming left V 6 bases short and J 0 bases short, with 12 bases between. The DNA of the CDR3 is TGTGCCAGCAGGAAAAGGGCGGGCTCCTACGAGCAGTACTTC. This sequence encodes CASRKRAGSYEQYF.

V usage is TRBV29-1 and J usage is TRBJ1-5; the D gene is possibly TRBD1 (5 bases). Per the germline V gene, CDR1 is SQVTM and CDR2 is ANQGSEA. Trimming took off 6 bases at V and 1 base at J, with 13 bases between the two ends. The CDR3 runs to 14 residues. The CDR3 DNA sequence: TGCAGCGTGGCCCTAGGGGCGAGCAATCAGCCCCAGCATTTT. Protein sequence: CSVALGASNQPQHF.

The chain carries TRBV6-6 and TRBJ2-3; 14 bases match TRBD2. The germline CDR1 and CDR2 sequences are MNHNY and SVGAGI (reference sequence). CDR3 size: 15 residues. Trimming took 6 bases from V and 6 from J; bases not matched to a gene: 5. For the CDR3, the DNA is TGTGCCAGCAGGGGGACTAGCGGGAGAGGCGATACGCAGTATTTT. Translation gives CASRGTSGRGDTQYF.

The rearrangement links TRBV7-9 to TRBJ1-5; 8 bases are shared with TRBD1. CDR3 length: 15 residues. The trim removed 4 bases at V and 5 bases at J, leaving 7 bases unmatched. The germline V gene encodes CDR1 SEHNR and CDR2 FQNEAQ (reference sequence). CDR3 protein: CASSSDRGGDQPQHF. The CDR3 region has the DNA TGTGCCAGCAGCTCCGACAGGGGAGGGGATCAGCCCCAGCATTTT.

This chain uses TRBV19 with TRBJ1-1, with 7 bases aligning to TRBD1. This CDR3 is built from 13 residues. The junction had 5 bases not matched to a gene; V was cut back by 10 bases and J by 0 bases. Germline CDR1 and CDR2: LNHDA and SQIVND (reference sequence). As DNA, the CDR3 is TGTGCCACCTCGGACAGGATGAACACTGAAGCTTTCTTT. Amino acid sequence: CATSDRMNTEAFF.

This rearrangement joins TRBV4-2 to TRBJ1-2; 9 bases align to TRBD1. This CDR3 comprises 16 residues. V lost 4 bases to trimming and J lost 6 bases; unmatched junction nucleotides: 12. Germline CDR1 and CDR2: LGHNA and YNFKEQ. CDR3 amino acids: CASSPLGGQGRDGYTF. In DNA, the CDR3 is TGTGCCAGCAGCCCCCTAGGGGGACAGGGAAGAGATGGCTACACCTTC.

This clone was counted once. The chain recombines TRBV19 with TRBJ1-4; D may be TRBD1 (5 bases). The V gene lost 8 bases and the J gene lost 5 bases, with 15 bases spanning the gap. The CDR3 is 14 residues long. Germline V gene sequence: CDR1 LNHDA, CDR2 SQIVND (reference sequence). Here the CDR3 reads CASHRSSINEKLFF. Here the CDR3 DNA reads TGTGCCAGTCACAGGAGTTCGATCAATGAAAAACTGTTTTTT.

The genes are TRBV18 and TRBJ2-3; D gene ambiguous. Germline V gene lookup returns CDR1 KGHSH and CDR2 LQKENI. V was cut by 4 bases and J by 0 bases, with 8 bases left in between. This CDR3 spans 14 amino acids. The CDR3 reads CASSLVASTDTQYF. In nucleotides, the CDR3 is TGTGCCAGCTCACTTGTAGCTAGCACAGATACGCAGTATTTT.